These T cell receptor beta chains were read from a single sample in a study of sequential checkpoint blockade in melanoma. This table comes from immunoSEQ multiplex PCR, and its TCRdb copy is limited to in-frame clones, with some not included. The table lists roughly 34,000 clones, 75% to 90% of them singletons. This sample comprised CD8+ T cells sorted from blood (inferred from file names), obtained from a patient given nivolumab and ipilimumab in sequence. All receptors derive from a human donor with melanoma. CDR3s include the opening cysteine and the closing phenylalanine or tryptophan. A D gene is named only where the DNA matches it firmly. The size entry is marked missing in some rows and otherwise reads once, few, many or a size class.

>TRBJ1-1|-|TRBV10-3|-
CASSVNMRGAEAFF
TGTGCCAGCTCAGTAAACATGCGGGGCGCTGAAGCTTTCTTT
>TRBJ2-3|TRBD1|TRBV11-2|-
CASSPGLRGSTDTQYF
TGTGCCAGCAGCCCCGGCCTCAGGGGGAGCACAGATACGCAGTATTTT
>TRBJ2-3|TRBD1|TRBV19|few
CASSIAWTGGTDTQYF
TGTGCCAGTAGTATTGCCTGGACAGGGGGCACAGATACGCAGTATTTT
>TRBJ2-1|-|TRBV7-8|-
CASSSTSPQGEQFF
TGTGCCAGCAGCTCAACTAGTCCCCAAGGTGAGCAGTTCTTC
>TRBJ2-1|-|TRBV6-5|-
CASSPGLRQFF
TGTGCCAGCAGTCCGGGACTGCGGCAGTTCTTC
>TRBJ2-1|TRBD2|TRBV11-3|-
CASSPDPGLAENYNEQFF
TGTGCCAGCAGCCCAGACCCGGGACTAGCGGAGAACTACAATGAGCAGTTCTTC
>TRBJ2-3|TRBD2|TRBV9|once
CASSRGGRDTDTQYF
TGTGCCAGCAGTCGGGGGGGCCGGGACACAGATACGCAGTATTTT
>TRBJ1-2|TRBD1|TRBV5-1|once
CASSLDWTGLWLYTF
TGCGCCAGCAGCTTGGACTGGACAGGGCTATGGCTCTACACCTTC
>TRBJ2-1|TRBD2|TRBV10-2|-
CASSPGLAGGAAYNEQFF
TGCGCCAGCAGCCCGGGACTAGCGGGGGGGGCGGCCTACAATGAGCAGTTCTTC
>TRBJ2-1|TRBD2|TRBV7-9|-
CASSSAGGTYNEQFF
TGTGCCAGCAGCTCAGCGGGGGGTACCTACAATGAGCAGTTCTTC
>TRBJ2-3|TRBD2|TRBV10-3|-
CAISESRALAGPTDTQYF
TGTGCCATCAGTGAGTCGAGAGCCCTAGCGGGGCCCACAGATACGCAGTATTTT
>TRBJ1-3|-|TRBV5-6|-
CASSLAGDGRNTIYF
TGTGCCAGCAGCTTGGCAGGGGATGGGCGGAACACCATATATTTT
>TRBJ2-3|TRBD1|TRBV11-2|-
CASSPLGQGDTQYF
TGTGCCAGCAGCCCTCTCGGACAGGGGGATACGCAGTATTTT